The entry below describes one TCR beta chain. The data are from a study of blood T cell repertoires in COVID-19. Study as a whole: Acute and convalescent COVID-19 specimens originated in the United States, Italy and Spain. Sample material is recorded as cDNA or gDNA derived from T cells, B-cell-depleted T cells, or PBMCs.

CDR3 size: 16 residues. Germline-derived CDR1 and CDR2 are MNHEY and SVGEGT. V dropped 2 bases and J dropped 0 bases, with 11 bases sitting between them. Authors' processing steps: Nucleated cell counts were estimated from reference gene primer amplification. This table comes from immunoSEQ multiplex PCR, and its TCRdb copy is limited to in-frame clones, with some not included. The V and J calls and the clone size are those of that table, but D and trimming were determined from the DNA. The data show about 120,000 clones, around nine tenths seen once. The chain employs TRBV6-2 or TRBV6-3 and TRBJ1-3; D gene ambiguous. The TCR originated in a woman in her fifties or sixties with acute or convalescent COVID-19. The sample taken for sequencing was peripheral blood. The CDR3 here is CASSYPDTASGNTIYF. The CDR3 nucleotides read TGTGCCAGCAGTTACCCCGACACGGCCTCTGGAAACACCATATATTTT.